What follows is one T cell receptor beta chain and its context. As handled by the study authors: Cell counts per sample came from amplifying reference gene primers. Libraries were prepared by immunoSEQ multiplex PCR; TCRdb keeps only in-frame clonotypes and omits some of them. V and J calls and clone size are given by that table; D and trimming were obtained from the DNA. This sample has some 140,000 clones, with nearly 80% found just once. This entry comes from a study of blood T cell repertoires in COVID-19. Turning to the study itself: There were acute and convalescent COVID-19 samples, and they came from the United States, Italy and Spain. In each case, the material was cDNA or gDNA derived from T cells, B-cell-depleted T cells, or PBMCs.

Germline V lookup: CDR1 LNHDA, CDR2 SQIVND (reference sequence). The CDR3 is made up of 17 amino acids. J gave up 0 bases and V 7 bases, and 2 bases lay outside the gene matches. The clonotype was recovered from a man older than 75 with acute or convalescent COVID-19. Sequencing was performed on peripheral blood. This rearrangement joins TRBV19 to TRBJ2-6, with 14 bases fitting TRBD2. CDR3 DNA sequence: TGTGCCAGTAAGGGACTAGCGGGGGCCTCTGGGGCCAACGTCCTGACTTTC. Translated: CASKGLAGASGANVLTF. Using reference TRBV19 and TRBJ2-6 for the parts outside the CDR3, the full variable domain is DGGITQSPKYLFRKEGQNVTLSCEQNLNHDAMYWYRQDPGQGLRLIYYSQIVNDFQKGDIAEGYSVSREKKESFPLTVTSAQKNPTAFYLCASKGLAGASGANVLTFGAGSRLTVL.